This T cell receptor beta chain is drawn from a study of cytomegalovirus exposure and HLA in healthy donors. On the study more broadly: Genotyping of roughly 400 donors showed that 80% to 90% belonged to the Caucasian-associated ancestry cluster. General study results and limits: Common viral pathogens seemed, in a later analysis, to connect with several of the most significant clusters.

The J segment lost 6 bases and the V segment lost 2 bases, leaving 6 bases of the junction unmatched. CDR3 length: 13 amino acids. CDR1 is GTSNPN and CDR2 is SVGIG in the germline V gene (reference sequence). Use of 60 Vbeta and 13 Jbeta primers characterized the PCR. TCRdb's table, derived via immunoSEQ multiplex PCR, lists solely in-frame clones and lacks some. Of approximately 70,000 clones in the sample, around 72% were seen once. Remarks on this clone: Its target is not known.

The sequencing input was PBMCs. V is TRBV30 and J is TRBJ1-1; 7 bases fit TRBD1. This sequence was found in a woman aged 35 to 49 in good health and CMV-seropositive. The CDR3, as DNA: TGTGCCTGGAGTTCAGGGGGTGTCGCTGAAGCTTTCTTT. Amino acids: CAWSSGGVAEAFF.